This entry lists 29 T cell receptor beta chains sequenced from one sample in a study of T cell repertoires in cytomegalovirus infection. TCRdb used MiXCR to reprocess the reads, holding one entry per CDR3 protein. The repertoire holds 250,000 to 300,000 distinct CDR3 sequences, with roughly 24% as singletons. Sequenced: PBMCs. Receptors originate from a human donor in good health (CMV status not recorded). Some clones in this sample may be carry-over from other donors' samples.

This clonotype came up many times. The chain joins TRBV7-2 to TRBJ2-5; D may be TRBD1 (5 bases). The CDR3 loop spans 15 amino acids. Germline V gene sequence: CDR1 SGHTA, CDR2 FQGNSA. The V end was cut by 1 base, the J end by 4 bases, with 13 bases between. CDR3 protein: CASSLVRKGLETQYF. CDR3 in DNA: TGTGCCAGCAGCTTAGTTCGCAAGGGGTTAGAGACCCAGTACTTC.

This chain joins TRBV30 and TRBJ2-5; no reliable D call. CDR3 size: 13 residues. The germline V gene encodes CDR1 GTSNPN and CDR2 SVGIG (reference sequence). Trimming took 0 bases from V and 5 from J, leaving 10 bases between them. The CDR3 spells CAWSVQGSETQYF. CDR3 sequence (DNA): TGTGCCTGGAGTGTTCAAGGGTCTGAGACCCAGTACTTC.

The chain combines TRBV19 with TRBJ1-1; D perhaps matches TRBD1 (5 bases). Germline V lookup: CDR1 LNHDA, CDR2 SQIVND (reference sequence). This CDR3 has 16 amino acids. Deletions cut 6 bases from V and 4 bases from J, with 21 bases between. The CDR3 loop reads CASSARDGQGGTEAFF. The DNA of the CDR3 is TGTGCCAGTAGCGCTAGAGATGGGCAGGGTGGCACTGAAGCTTTCTTT.

This clonotype was found a few times. The chain uses TRBV11-2 and TRBJ1-6; D might be TRBD1 (5 bases). V shed 8 bases and J shed 6 bases, with 11 bases lying between them. The germline V gene has CDR1 SGHAT and CDR2 FQNNGV. The CDR3 contains 13 residues. The CDR3 nucleotides are TGTGCCAGCGCCTACGGGACTAATTCACCCCTCCACTTT. It codes for CASAYGTNSPLHF.

This clonotype was recorded many times. The J gene is TRBJ2-3, the V gene TRBV7-2, with D perhaps TRBD2 (5 bases). The CDR3 is made up of 15 amino acids. Trimming left V 2 bases short and J 5 bases short, with 14 bases between. CDR1 and CDR2 from the germline V gene are SGHTA and FQGNSA. The CDR3 sequence: CASSLTQRAEDTQYF. The CDR3 DNA follows: TGTGCCAGCAGCTTAACCCAGAGGGCCGAAGATACGCAGTATTTT.

The sample holds one count of this clonotype. The gene calls are TRBV20-1 and TRBJ2-1; 13 bases are shared with TRBD2. Germline V CDR1 and CDR2: DFQATT, SNEGSKA (reference sequence). Unmatched junction bases numbered 3, after V lost 0 bases and J lost 7 bases. The CDR3 contains 15 residues. The CDR3 nucleotides read TGCAGTGCTAGAGACCGGACTAGCGGGAGTAATGAGCAGTTCTTC. This codes for CSARDRTSGSNEQFF.

The sample holds a few counts of this clonotype. The chain uses TRBV28 and TRBJ1-1, with TRBD1 matching over 7 bases. This CDR3 is built from 17 residues. Trimming removed 5 bases from V and 0 bases from J; junction bases left unmatched: 12. Germline CDR1 MDHEN, CDR2 SYDVKM. The CDR3 coding sequence is TGTGCCAGCAGTACTTCCCAGGACAGGTCTTTGAACACTGAAGCTTTCTTT. This codes for CASSTSQDRSLNTEAFF.

Comments on this clonotype: The CDR3 carries no conserved terminal phenylalanine or tryptophan, so it likely arises from a read error. The chain uses TRBV5-6 and TRBJ2-2; TRBD2 matches 8 bases. After removal of 2 bases from V and 3 bases from J, the junction contained 3 bases not matched to a gene. The CDR3 loop spans 15 amino acids. The germline V gene encodes CDR1 SGHDT and CDR2 YYEEEE. CDR3 in amino acids: CASSLTSGYTGELFL. CDR3 in DNA: TGTGCCAGCAGCTTAACTAGCGGTTACACCGGGGAGCTGTTTTTG.

The chain joins TRBV20-1 to TRBJ2-1, with TRBD2 identical over 9 bases. J was trimmed by 10 bases and V by 1 base; bases with no gene match: 5. CDR1 is DFQATT and CDR2 is SNEGSKA in the germline V gene (reference sequence). The CDR3 covers 13 residues. Here the CDR3 reads CSARVLAGKEQFF. Written as DNA, the CDR3 is TGCAGTGCTAGAGTCCTAGCGGGGAAAGAGCAGTTCTTC.

This clonotype was counted at least ten times. The chain uses TRBV7-2 and TRBJ1-2; possible D gene TRBD1, 5 bases. Germline CDR1 SGHTA, CDR2 FQGNSA. V was cut by 0 bases and J by 4 bases, with 9 bases left in between. This CDR3 is built from 14 residues. The CDR3 DNA reads TGTGCCAGCAGCTTAGCCCAGGGCACCTATGGCTACACCTTC. It translates to CASSLAQGTYGYTF.

This clonotype came up many times. The rearrangement uses TRBV6-1 and TRBJ2-1; 7 bases agree with TRBD2. After removal of 5 bases from V and 6 bases from J, the junction contained 7 bases not matched to a gene. Germline V lookup: CDR1 MNHNS, CDR2 SASEGT. CDR3 length: 14 residues. CDR3 protein: CASSPPGRANEQFF. CDR3 bases: TGTGCCAGCAGTCCCCCGGGGAGGGCCAATGAGCAGTTCTTC.

This clonotype was picked up many times. This chain links TRBV7-3 with TRBJ2-1, with 11 bases that match TRBD2. Per germline, CDR1 SGHTA and CDR2 FQGTGA. Losses at the gene ends were 5 bases for V and 4 bases for J; bases not matched to a gene: 4. The CDR3 is made up of 15 amino acids. This chain's CDR3 is CASSELAGAYNEQFF. The DNA of the CDR3 is TGTGCCAGCAGCGAACTAGCGGGGGCATACAATGAGCAGTTCTTC.

The rearrangement joins TRBV20-1 to TRBJ2-7; D not resolved. This CDR3 spans 15 amino acids. Germline loops: CDR1 DFQATT, CDR2 SNEGSKA (reference sequence). V dropped 3 bases and J dropped 4 bases, with 19 bases sitting between them. The chain's CDR3 is CSASPYRSGPYEQYF. As DNA, the CDR3 is TGCAGTGCTAGTCCTTATCGGTCCGGCCCTTACGAGCAGTACTTC.

The chain couples TRBV29-1 to TRBJ1-2; D gene ambiguous. The length of the CDR3 is 15 residues. The V end lost 8 bases, the J end lost 3 bases, and 22 bases lay between the germline ends. Germline CDR1 and CDR2: SQVTM and ANQGSEA. The CDR3 nucleotides read TGCAGCTCCCAAAAGGCGGGTATATCATACTATGGCTACACCTTC. It codes for CSSQKAGISYYGYTF.

The V and J genes are TRBV10-1 and TRBJ1-1, with 10 bases fitting TRBD1. Germline assignment: CDR1 WNHNN and CDR2 SYGVQD (reference sequence). This CDR3 is built from 14 residues. J gave up 11 bases and V 4 bases, and 10 bases lay outside the gene matches. CDR3 coding DNA: TGCGCCAGCAGTGGGACAGGGGGGAACCGCGGGGCTTTCTTT. The encoded protein is CASSGTGGNRGAFF.

This clonotype has a handful of counts. This chain connects TRBV20-1 to TRBJ1-1; D ambiguous. The germline V and J ends were trimmed by 5 bases and 0 bases, with 13 bases remaining between them. The CDR3 covers 14 residues. The germline V gene encodes CDR1 DFQATT and CDR2 SNEGSKA (reference sequence). CDR3 residues: CSASPGRMNTEAFF. CDR3 bases: TGCAGTGCTTCCCCCGGAAGAATGAACACTGAAGCTTTCTTT.

This clonotype was seen many times. The CDR3, as DNA: TGTGCCAGCAGCTTATTCGTTTCGGTTATGCGGGAACCAACCTACAATGAGCAGTTCTTC. This codes for CASSLFVSVMREPTYNEQFF. V is TRBV7-2 and J is TRBJ2-1, with D maybe TRBD2 (6 bases). Trimming cost V 2 bases and J 2 bases, with 25 bases left between them. CDR1 SGHTA and CDR2 FQGNSA come from the germline V gene. This CDR3 region has 20 residues.

This clonotype was observed many times. CDR3 bases: TGTGCCAGCAGCCGACGGTATAGGAGCGAGCAGTACTTC. Translated: CASSRRYRSEQYF. The chain has TRBV12-3 or TRBV12-4 and TRBJ2-7; D uncertain. The CDR3 runs to 13 residues. Trimming cost V 6 bases and J 6 bases, with 15 bases left between them.

The gene calls are TRBV10-3 and TRBJ2-7; the match to TRBD1 covers 9 bases. Germline-derived CDR1 and CDR2 are ENHRY and SYGVKD. The CDR3 contains 16 residues. After removal of 3 bases from V and 5 bases from J, the junction contained 11 bases not matched to a gene. The chain's CDR3 is CAISDWATGGSHEQYF. The CDR3 DNA is TGTGCCATCAGTGACTGGGCGACAGGGGGGAGCCACGAGCAGTACTTC.

This chain joins TRBV6-1 and TRBJ2-7; 8 bases fit TRBD2. The CDR3 contains 14 residues. The V and J ends lost 7 bases and 6 bases, in that order; junction bases with no gene match: 11. Germline lookup yields CDR1 MNHNS and CDR2 SASEGT. CDR3 DNA sequence: TGTGCCAGCACTCTTCACGGGGGGGTGAGCGAGCAGTACTTC. It encodes CASTLHGGVSEQYF.

This clonotype was seen repeatedly, ten times or more. The chain uses TRBV7-8 and TRBJ2-7; 10 bases line up with TRBD2. Germline V CDR1 and CDR2: SGHVS, FQNEAQ. The CDR3 spans 16 residues. J gave up 6 bases and V 5 bases, and 13 bases lay outside the gene matches. CDR3 protein: CASSPPKLAGRVEQYF. The CDR3 region has the DNA TGTGCCAGCAGCCCACCAAAACTAGCGGGAAGAGTCGAGCAGTACTTC.

This clonotype has at least ten counts. The CDR3 DNA is TGTGCCAGCAGCTTTAGCGGGGGACCACTCAATGAGCAGTTCTTC. Protein product: CASSFSGGPLNEQFF. The rearrangement uses TRBV7-2 and TRBJ2-1; TRBD2 matches at 9 bases. Germline V gives CDR1 SGHTA, CDR2 FQGNSA. This CDR3 spans 15 amino acids. V lost 3 bases to trimming and J lost 6 bases; unmatched junction nucleotides: 6.

This sequence joins TRBV20-1 and TRBJ2-5; 9 nucleotides match TRBD2. Germline values: CDR1 DFQATT, CDR2 SNEGSKA (reference sequence). J lost 1 base, V lost 5 bases, and 11 bases had no gene match. The CDR3 is 16 amino acids. This CDR3 reads CSALRGSGGFQETQYF. The CDR3 coding sequence is TGCAGTGCTCTCCGTGGAAGCGGGGGGTTCCAAGAGACCCAGTACTTC.

This clonotype showed up just a few times. The J gene is TRBJ2-3, the V gene TRBV19; D is unresolved. This CDR3 has 15 amino acids. Germline V lookup: CDR1 LNHDA, CDR2 SQIVND (reference sequence). Trimming pared 3 bases from V and 0 bases from J, leaving 10 bases between. CDR3 sequence (DNA): TGTGCCAGTAGTATGGTCTGGCCCAGCACAGATACGCAGTATTTT. It codes for CASSMVWPSTDTQYF.

In the case of this clonotype: This may be a read error, as it is one base from a much larger clone. The CDR3 protein is CASSFRRTGSKLFF. The CDR3 coding sequence is TGTGCCAGCAGCTTTAGAAGGACGGGATCGAAACTGTTTTTT. The V gene is TRBV7-2, the J gene TRBJ1-4; D gene uncertain. The CDR3 length is 14 residues. V was trimmed by 3 bases and J by 11 bases, leaving 16 bases between them. Germline loops: CDR1 SGHTA, CDR2 FQGNSA.

This sequence joins TRBV3-1 and TRBJ2-7; no reliable D call. There are 14 residues in the CDR3. V lost 0 bases and J 2 bases, leaving 8 bases between the germline ends. Looked up from germline, CDR1 is LGHDT and CDR2 is YNNKEL (reference sequence). The CDR3 DNA follows: TGTGCCAGCAGCCAAGATGAGATCCCCTACGAGCAGTACTTC. Translation gives CASSQDEIPYEQYF.

The chain links TRBV7-3 to TRBJ2-1, with 7 bases identical to TRBD2. The V segment lost 5 bases and the J segment 0 bases; nucleotides outside the gene matches: 10. The CDR3 length is 17 residues. The germline V gene has CDR1 SGHTA and CDR2 FQGTGA. The CDR3 is CASSPGLGRSSYNEQFF. The CDR3 DNA follows: TGTGCCAGCAGCCCGGGGCTCGGGAGGAGCTCCTACAATGAGCAGTTCTTC.

This clonotype turned up a few times. The chain is built from TRBV6-1 and TRBJ2-1, with D perhaps TRBD2 (6 bases). The V and J ends lost 0 bases and 7 bases respectively, with 7 bases between them. The length of the CDR3 is 13 residues. The germline V gene has CDR1 MNHNS and CDR2 SASEGT. This CDR3 is CASSEARGNEQFF. CDR3 nucleotides: TGTGCCAGCAGTGAAGCGCGGGGAAATGAGCAGTTCTTC.

This clonotype showed up just a few times. This chain uses TRBV6-2 or TRBV6-3 with TRBJ2-1; TRBD2 aligns across 10 bases. The CDR3 has 14 amino acids. Germline V gene sequence: CDR1 MNHEY, CDR2 SVGEGT. The trim removed 6 bases at V and 5 bases at J, leaving 4 bases unmatched. The CDR3 spells CASSSSGSHNEQFF. As DNA, the CDR3 is TGTGCCAGCAGCTCTAGCGGGAGCCACAATGAGCAGTTCTTC.